These 22 T cell receptor beta chains share one sample of origin, sequenced in a study of cytomegalovirus exposure and HLA in healthy donors. It was with 60 Vbeta and 13 Jbeta primers that the PCR ran. Sequenced by immunoSEQ multiplex PCR; TCRdb stores in-frame clones only, minus some. The sample contains around 130,000 clones, 65% to 85% of which appear only once. The sequencing input was PBMCs. All receptors derive from a woman aged 35 to 49 in good health and CMV-seronegative.

The count of this clone is one. The chain has TRBV28 and TRBJ2-5; D is possibly TRBD1 (5 bases). This CDR3 has 14 residues. The ends were cut back, 4 bases at V and 5 bases at J, with 14 bases in the middle. Per the germline V gene, CDR1 is MDHEN and CDR2 is SYDVKM. CDR3 DNA sequence: TGTGCCAGCAGTTACCAGGGAACGTATGAGACCCAGTACTTC. Translated, it gives CASSYQGTYETQYF.

The chain is built from TRBV6-1 and TRBJ2-3; maybe TRBD1 (5 bases). This CDR3 contains 15 residues. V was shortened by 1 base and J by 0 bases, with 8 bases between the two germline ends. Looked up from germline, CDR1 is MNHNS and CDR2 is SASEGT. The CDR3 reads CASSEGQYSTDTQYF. DNA for the CDR3: TGTGCCAGCAGTGAAGGACAGTATAGCACAGATACGCAGTATTTT.

CDR3 bases: TGTGCCAGCAGTTTATTGGGGCACTCCTACAATGAGCAGTTCTTC. It translates to CASSLLGHSYNEQFF. This rearrangement joins TRBV27 to TRBJ2-1; D possibly corresponds to TRBD1 (5 bases). The CDR3 loop spans 15 amino acids. V gave up 1 base and J gave up 0 bases, with 7 bases separating them. Germline assignment: CDR1 MNHEY and CDR2 SMNVEV (reference sequence).

The chain joins TRBV7-9 to TRBJ2-1; D unresolved. V shed 3 bases and J shed 3 bases, with 15 bases lying between them. Germline-derived CDR1 and CDR2 are SEHNR and FQNEAQ (reference sequence). CDR3 size: 16 residues. The CDR3 DNA reads TGTGCCAGCAGCTTTTTCAAACTAACGGACTACAATGAGCAGTTCTTC. It translates to CASSFFKLTDYNEQFF.

The V and J genes are TRBV4-2 and TRBJ2-7, with TRBD2 matching over 13 bases. The CDR3 is 16 amino acids. V trimming: 1 base; J trimming: 6 bases; junction bases outside the gene matches: 6. CDR1 and CDR2 from the germline V gene are LGHNA and YNFKEQ. The DNA for the CDR3 is TGTGCCAGCAGCCAAGCGACCGGGACTAGCGGGATCGAGCAGTACTTC. Encoded protein: CASSQATGTSGIEQYF.

J is TRBJ1-2 and V is TRBV19, with 7 bases lining up with TRBD1. V gave up 4 bases and J gave up 14 bases; unmatched junction bases: 13. Germline V gene lookup returns CDR1 LNHDA and CDR2 SQIVND (reference sequence). The CDR3 has 13 amino acids. CDR3: CASSKHGQEISTF. DNA of the CDR3: TGTGCCAGTAGTAAACACGGACAGGAGATTAGTACCTTC.

The rearrangement uses TRBV12-5 and TRBJ2-7; D is uncertain. In germline, CDR1 is LGHNT, CDR2 FRNRAP. The CDR3 has 9 amino acids. In nucleotides, the CDR3 is TGTGCCCAACAGTACGAGCAGTACTTC. Protein: CAQQYEQYF.

This clone was seen a few times. The chain joins TRBV6-6 to TRBJ1-1, with D unclear. Germline V gene lookup returns CDR1 MNHNY and CDR2 SVGAGI (reference sequence). CDR3 length: 15 amino acids. Trimming pared 2 bases from V and 3 bases from J, leaving 13 bases between. CDR3 sequence: CASSYASGLHTEAFF. The DNA for the CDR3 is TGTGCCAGCAGTTACGCGTCCGGGTTGCACACTGAAGCTTTCTTT.

The rearrangement uses TRBV5-1 and TRBJ2-3, with 9 bases fitting TRBD2. The germline CDR1 and CDR2 sequences are SGHRS and YFSETQ. This CDR3 spans 15 amino acids. V was pared by 2 bases and J by 5 bases, with 6 bases of the junction left unmatched. The CDR3 DNA reads TGCGCCAGCAGCTTCGGTAGCGGGGGCGGAGATACGCAGTATTTT. This gives the protein CASSFGSGGGDTQYF.

This chain connects TRBV28 to TRBJ1-1; possible D gene TRBD1, 6 bases. The germline V gene has CDR1 MDHEN and CDR2 SYDVKM. The CDR3 contains 18 residues. Trimming cost V 2 bases and J 0 bases, with 19 bases left between them. CDR3 nucleotide sequence: TGTGCCAGCAGTTTACCTCTGGGCAGGGGTGGGGTGAACACTGAAGCTTTCTTT. Amino acids: CASSLPLGRGGVNTEAFF.

The V gene is TRBV7-9, the J gene TRBJ2-7; 7 bases match TRBD2. This CDR3 spans 17 amino acids. Germline V gene sequence: CDR1 SEHNR, CDR2 FQNEAQ (reference sequence). The V gene end was trimmed by 2 bases and the J gene end by 3 bases; junction bases not matched to a gene: 13. In DNA, the CDR3 is TGTGCCAGCAGCTTATGGGTCGGCGGGGGAGGCCGCTACGAGCAGTACTTC. This translates into CASSLWVGGGGRYEQYF.

The chain links TRBV30 to TRBJ1-6; D perhaps matches TRBD1 (5 bases). The germline V gene encodes CDR1 GTSNPN and CDR2 SVGIG (reference sequence). The V end lost 0 bases, the J end lost 6 bases, and 12 bases lay between the germline ends. The CDR3 sequence is 15 residues long. The DNA for the CDR3 is TGTGCCTGGAGTGTATTTGGGGCAGGTAATTCACCCCTCCACTTT. Translating gives CAWSVFGAGNSPLHF. Together with reference TRBV30 and TRBJ1-6, the CDR3 gives the full variable domain: SQTIHQWPATLVQPVGSPLSLECTVEGTSNPNLYWYRQAAGRGLQLLFYSVGIGQISSEVPQNLSASRPQDRQFILSSKKLLLSDSGFYLCAWSVFGAGNSPLHFGNGTRLTVT.

CDR3 nucleotides: TGCGCCAGCAGCTTGGACAGGGACCCCTACAATGAGCAGTTCTTC. Residues: CASSLDRDPYNEQFF. The chain recombines TRBV5-1 with TRBJ2-1, with a weak D call TRBD1 (6 bases). Germline V lookup: CDR1 SGHRS, CDR2 YFSETQ. There are 15 residues in the CDR3. V shed 0 bases and J shed 2 bases, with 9 bases lying between them.

A remark on this clone: One end of the junction is discordant with germline, which a read error may explain. The DNA for the CDR3 is TGTGCCAGCAGTCTATGGGGCGGGGGGGTAGAGACCCAGTACTTC. It encodes CASSLWGGGVETQYF. The chain is built from TRBV28 and TRBJ2-5; 9 nucleotides line up with TRBD2. The CDR3 spans 15 residues. Germline V gene sequence: CDR1 MDHEN, CDR2 SYDVKM.

Here the CDR3 reads CASSQEYFTSADTDTQYF. As DNA, the CDR3 is TGTGCCAGCAGCCAAGAGTATTTTACTAGCGCCGACACAGATACGCAGTATTTT. The chain couples TRBV4-2 to TRBJ2-3; TRBD2 matches at 7 bases. Germline lookup yields CDR1 LGHNA and CDR2 YNFKEQ. V dropped 0 bases and J dropped 2; count of bases not matched to a gene: 11. This CDR3 has 18 amino acids.

The chain joins TRBV27 to TRBJ2-5; 7 bases fit TRBD1. The CDR3 totals 14 residues. CDR1 is MNHEY, CDR2 SMNVEV, per germline (reference sequence). V lost 5 bases and J lost 3; bases outside the gene matches: 6. The CDR3 nucleotides are TGTGCCAGCAGTCCGTGGGGGACAGAAGAGACCCAGTACTTC. It codes for CASSPWGTEETQYF.

The CDR3 DNA reads TGTGCCAGCAGCGTATATTTGAACACTGAAGCTTTCTTT. Its protein product is CASSVYLNTEAFF. The V gene is TRBV9, the J gene TRBJ1-1; no firm D call. Germline CDR1 reads SGDLS; CDR2 reads YYNGEE. The V end was cut by 1 base, the J end by 0 bases, with 4 bases between. The CDR3 is 13 residues long.

The V gene is TRBV2, the J gene TRBJ1-1; D call uncertain. In germline, CDR1 is SNHLY, CDR2 FYNNEI. The CDR3 totals 13 residues. V gave up 5 bases and J gave up 0 bases, with 7 bases separating them. CDR3 in amino acids: CASSSQVNTEAFF. CDR3 sequence (DNA): TGTGCCAGCAGTTCTCAGGTGAACACTGAAGCTTTCTTT. The variable domain in full, with the rest retrieved from reference TRBV2 and TRBJ1-1, is EPEVTQTPSHQVTQMGQEVILRCVPISNHLYFYWYRQILGQKVEFLVSFYNNEISEKSEIFDDQFSVERPDGSNFTLKIRSTKLEDSAMYFCASSSQVNTEAFFGQGTRLTVV.

This clone was counted only a few times. The chain recombines TRBV16 with TRBJ1-3; 7 nucleotides line up with TRBD1. The CDR3 covers 16 residues. V trimming: 2 bases; J trimming: 0 bases; junction bases outside the gene matches: 4. Germline V gene sequence: CDR1 KGHSY, CDR2 FQNENV. This CDR3 reads CASSQIGTASGNTIYF. CDR3 bases: TGTGCCAGCAGCCAAATCGGGACAGCCTCTGGAAACACCATATATTTT.

The rearrangement joins TRBV2 to TRBJ2-6, with D possibly TRBD1 on 5 matching bases. The CDR3 runs 14 residues. Germline V gives CDR1 SNHLY, CDR2 FYNNEI. V lost 4 bases, J lost 1 base, and 5 bases lay in between. CDR3 in DNA: TGTGCCAGCAGTGCAGGGTCTGGGGCCAACGTCCTGACTTTC. Its protein product is CASSAGSGANVLTF.

This rearrangement joins TRBV2 to TRBJ2-5, with D possibly TRBD2 on 6 matching bases. Per the germline V gene, CDR1 is SNHLY and CDR2 is FYNNEI. Trimming stripped 7 bases from V and 5 bases from J, with 26 bases between. This CDR3 has 17 amino acids. Here the CDR3 DNA reads TGTGCCAGCACCCTCTTGGGGGGACTGGGCGGGTCGGAGACCCAGTACTTC. It is translated as CASTLLGGLGGSETQYF.

Notes on this clone: The junction differs from germline at one of its ends, possibly a read error. This sequence joins TRBV7-8 and TRBJ2-6; a weak D match, TRBD1 (5 bases). There are 15 residues in the CDR3. CDR1 SGHVS and CDR2 FQNEAQ come from the germline V gene. The CDR3 spells CASSLGNSGANGLTF. The CDR3 nucleotides are TGTGCCAGCAGCTTAGGGAACTCTGGGGCCAACGGCCTGACTTTC.